Following are 15 T cell receptor beta chains from one sample sequenced in a study of T cells after yellow fever vaccination. TCRdb independently ran MiXCR on the 5' RACE reads; one entry per CDR3 protein. The sample carries some 350,000 distinct CDR3 sequences, 6.2% recorded once. The specimen comprised PBMCs, sampled 5 days after the yellow fever booster vaccination. The receptor source for this set is a man aged 25-40 years who received the YFV17D yellow fever vaccine.

A few counts support this clonotype. The CDR3 DNA reads as TGCGCCAGCAGCTTTCCGGGACTAGCAAAGGTCGGGGAGCTGTTTTTT. Protein product: CASSFPGLAKVGELFF. The chain joins TRBV5-1 to TRBJ2-2; TRBD2 matches at 9 bases. The germline V gene encodes CDR1 SGHRS and CDR2 YFSETQ. V shed 2 bases, J shed 7 bases, and the junction held 9 bases outside the gene matches. There are 16 residues in the CDR3.

The chain couples TRBV7-2 to TRBJ2-5; 8 nucleotides agree with TRBD2. V lost 0 bases to trimming and J lost 4 bases; unmatched junction nucleotides: 4. Germline assignment: CDR1 SGHTA and CDR2 FQGNSA. There are 15 residues in the CDR3. The CDR3: CASSLARLATETQYF. The DNA of the CDR3 is TGTGCCAGCAGCTTAGCGCGACTAGCGACAGAGACCCAGTACTTC.

This clonotype has more than one count but fewer than ten. The chain links TRBV10-3 to TRBJ2-4, with D possibly matching TRBD1 (7 bases). The germline V and J ends were trimmed by 3 bases and 10 bases, with 22 bases remaining between them. This CDR3 has 16 amino acids. Germline V gene sequence: CDR1 ENHRY, CDR2 SYGVKD. CDR3 in amino acids: CAISDLGGQGGKIQYF. CDR3 DNA: TGTGCCATCAGTGATCTCGGAGGGCAGGGGGGTAAAATTCAGTACTTC.

The chain has TRBV4-3 and TRBJ2-7; D remains unclear. This CDR3 is built from 13 residues. Trimming took 3 bases from V and 4 from J, leaving 10 bases between them. Germline-derived CDR1 and CDR2 are LGHNA and YSLEER. The CDR3 protein is CASSQTRGYEQYF. CDR3 DNA: TGCGCCAGCAGCCAGACCCGAGGTTACGAGCAGTACTTC.

CDR3 nucleotide sequence: TGTGCCAGCAGCCATGAGGGACTCAGACCTTACTTC. This gives the protein CASSHEGLRPYF. V and J are TRBV3-1 and TRBJ2-5; D perhaps matches TRBD2 (6 bases). The V end lost 3 bases, the J end lost 14 bases, and 16 bases lay between the germline ends. Germline CDR1 LGHDT, CDR2 YNNKEL (reference sequence). The CDR3 is 12 residues long.

This clonotype was observed a few times. The gene calls are TRBV5-1 and TRBJ1-5; D possibly corresponds to TRBD1 (5 bases). CDR1 is SGHRS, CDR2 YFSETQ, per germline. Trimming shortened V by 4 bases and J by 3 bases, and 14 bases separated the two germline ends. The CDR3 contains 15 residues. In DNA form, the CDR3 reads TGCGCCAGCAGCCGGGACGGGGCTACCAATCAGCCCCAGCATTTT. As protein: CASSRDGATNQPQHF.

A few counts support this clonotype. This chain joins TRBV7-2 and TRBJ2-5; D possibly uses TRBD1 or TRBD2 (5 bases each). CDR1 SGHTA and CDR2 FQGNSA come from the germline V gene. Trimming cost V 2 bases and J 2 bases, with 12 bases left between them. The CDR3 has 15 amino acids. The CDR3 region is CASSLSRGMQETQYF. The CDR3, as DNA: TGTGCCAGCAGCTTATCGAGGGGTATGCAAGAGACCCAGTACTTC.

The sample holds many counts of this clonotype. This chain uses TRBV20-1 with TRBJ2-1, with 8 bases aligning to TRBD2. Germline CDR1 DFQATT, CDR2 SNEGSKA (reference sequence). V trimming: 1 base; J trimming: 4 bases; junction bases outside the gene matches: 0. The CDR3 loop spans 13 amino acids. For the CDR3, the DNA is TGCAGTGCTAGAGCGGGAGGGTACAATGAGCAGTTCTTC. Translation: CSARAGGYNEQFF.

This clonotype was observed at least ten times. The chain uses TRBV28 and TRBJ2-5; D might be TRBD1 (6 bases). Between the trimmed V and J ends, which lost 5 bases and 2 bases, there was a span of 21 bases. CDR3 length equals 17 residues. Germline V gene lookup returns CDR1 MDHEN and CDR2 SYDVKM. CDR3 amino acids: CASSGYRVRVGQETQYF. The CDR3 bases are TGTGCCAGCAGTGGCTACAGGGTTAGGGTGGGGCAAGAGACCCAGTACTTC.

The table lists this clonotype with many counts. The rearrangement joins TRBV14 to TRBJ2-1, with 9 bases identical to TRBD1. Germline values: CDR1 SGHDN, CDR2 FVKESK. This CDR3 has 15 amino acids. Trimming removed 2 bases from V and 3 bases from J; junction bases left unmatched: 2. The CDR3 nucleotides read TGTGCCAGCAGCCAAAGGGGACAGGGCTACAATGAGCAGTTCTTC. Protein product: CASSQRGQGYNEQFF.

This clonotype was counted ten times or more. The V and J genes are TRBV5-1 and TRBJ2-2, with unresolved D. Trimming cost V 0 bases and J 7 bases, with 10 bases left between them. The germline V gene encodes CDR1 SGHRS and CDR2 YFSETQ. The CDR3 covers 14 residues. The CDR3 reads CASSLDGTYGELFF. In nucleotides, the CDR3 is TGCGCCAGCAGCTTGGACGGAACGTACGGGGAGCTGTTTTTT.

Regarding this clonotype: One base away lies a much larger clone, so this may be a sequencing read error. This sequence joins TRBV27 and TRBJ2-2; perhaps TRBD2 as D (6 bases). V lost 5 bases and J 6 bases, leaving 19 bases between the germline ends. The germline CDR1 and CDR2 sequences are MNHEY and SMNVEV (reference sequence). This CDR3 comprises 16 residues. The CDR3 is CASSPPRAAGSGELFF. CDR3 DNA sequence: TGTGCCAGCAGTCCTCCGAGGGCAGCGGGTTCCGGGGAGCTGTTTTTT.

The sample holds a few counts of this clonotype. The chain couples TRBV29-1 to TRBJ1-3; TRBD1 is a possible D gene (5 bases). The CDR3 is 13 residues long. With 7 bases removed from V and 2 bases from J, the gap between germline ends came to 12 bases. Germline V gene data show CDR1 as SQVTM and CDR2 as ANQGSEA. CDR3 nucleotide sequence: TGCAGCGGGGGGGAGAGGACTGGAAACACCATATATTTT. Protein product: CSGGERTGNTIYF.

Notes on this clonotype: With a much larger clone just one base away, this may be a read error. The V gene is TRBV12-3 or TRBV12-4, the J gene TRBJ1-3; D is unresolved. The V gene lost 4 bases and the J gene lost 2 bases, with 18 bases spanning the gap. CDR3 length: 17 amino acids. CDR3 nucleotides: TGTGCCAGCAGTTCCCGCTTGTCAGGATTTCCTGGAAACACCATATATTTT. Its translation: CASSSRLSGFPGNTIYF.

This clonotype has just a few counts. This chain connects TRBV29-1 to TRBJ1-1; maybe TRBD1 (6 bases). Germline CDR1 SQVTM, CDR2 ANQGSEA. V lost 6 bases, J lost 7 bases, and 18 bases lay in between. CDR3 length: 13 residues. The CDR3 DNA sequence: TGCAGCGTCAAGGGGGTCACCGTTGATGAAGCTTTCTTT. Its translation: CSVKGVTVDEAFF.